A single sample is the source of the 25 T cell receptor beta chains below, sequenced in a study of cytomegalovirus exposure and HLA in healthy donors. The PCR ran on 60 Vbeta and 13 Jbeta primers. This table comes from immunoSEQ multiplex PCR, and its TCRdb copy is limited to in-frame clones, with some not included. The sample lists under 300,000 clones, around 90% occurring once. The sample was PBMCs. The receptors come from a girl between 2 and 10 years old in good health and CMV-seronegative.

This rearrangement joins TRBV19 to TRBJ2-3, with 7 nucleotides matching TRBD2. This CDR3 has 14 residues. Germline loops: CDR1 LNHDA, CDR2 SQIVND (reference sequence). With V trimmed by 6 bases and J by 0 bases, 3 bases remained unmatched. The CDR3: CASRSGGSTDTQYF. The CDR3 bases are TGTGCCAGTAGGTCGGGAGGTAGCACAGATACGCAGTATTTT.

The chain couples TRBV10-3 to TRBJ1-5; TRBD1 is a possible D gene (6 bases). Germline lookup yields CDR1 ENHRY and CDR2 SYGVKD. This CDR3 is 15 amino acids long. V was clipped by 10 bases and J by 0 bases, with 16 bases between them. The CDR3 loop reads CATAGGADSNQPQHF. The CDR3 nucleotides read TGTGCCACCGCTGGGGGCGCGGATAGCAATCAGCCCCAGCATTTT.

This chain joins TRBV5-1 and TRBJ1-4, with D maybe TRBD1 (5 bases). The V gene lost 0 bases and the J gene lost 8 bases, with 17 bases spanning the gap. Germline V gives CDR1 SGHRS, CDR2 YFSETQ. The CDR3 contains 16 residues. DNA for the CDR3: TGCGCCAGCAGCTTGGCCGGTGGAGGGGTAAGCGAAAAACTGTTTTTT. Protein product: CASSLAGGGVSEKLFF.

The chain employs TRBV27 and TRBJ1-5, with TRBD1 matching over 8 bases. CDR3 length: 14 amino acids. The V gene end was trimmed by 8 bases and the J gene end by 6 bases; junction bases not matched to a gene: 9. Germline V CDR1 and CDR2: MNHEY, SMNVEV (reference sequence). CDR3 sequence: CASGLAGGGQPQHF. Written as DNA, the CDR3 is TGTGCCAGCGGCCTCGCAGGGGGCGGTCAGCCCCAGCATTTT.

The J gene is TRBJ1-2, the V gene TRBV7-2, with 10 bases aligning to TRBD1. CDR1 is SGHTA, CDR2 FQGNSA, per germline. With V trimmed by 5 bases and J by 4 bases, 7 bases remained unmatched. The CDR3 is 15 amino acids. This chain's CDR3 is CASSPDRGLPYGYTF. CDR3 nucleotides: TGTGCCAGCAGCCCAGACAGGGGGCTGCCCTATGGCTACACCTTC.

In DNA form, the CDR3 reads TGCGCCAGCAGGAGGACTAGCGGGGGCCAGAGCTCCTACGAGCAGTACTTC. Translation gives CASRRTSGGQSSYEQYF. The gene calls are TRBV5-1 and TRBJ2-5; 13 nucleotides line up with TRBD2. The J call is doubtful: the DNA matches TRBJ2-7 better. Germline V gene data show CDR1 as SGHRS and CDR2 as YFSETQ. The CDR3 is 17 amino acids.

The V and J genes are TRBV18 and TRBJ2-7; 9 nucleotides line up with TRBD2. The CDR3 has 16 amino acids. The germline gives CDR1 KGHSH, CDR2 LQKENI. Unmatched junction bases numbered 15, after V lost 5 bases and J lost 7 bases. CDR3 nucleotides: TGTGCCAGCTCAGGGATAGCGGGAGCCCCTGAGGGGGAGCAGTACTTC. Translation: CASSGIAGAPEGEQYF. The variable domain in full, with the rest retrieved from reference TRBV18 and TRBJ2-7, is NAGVMQNPRHLVRRRGQEARLRCSPMKGHSHVYWYRQLPEEGLKFMVYLQKENIIDESGMPKERFSAEFPKEGPSILRIQQVVRGDSAAYFCASSGIAGAPEGEQYFGPGTRLTVT.

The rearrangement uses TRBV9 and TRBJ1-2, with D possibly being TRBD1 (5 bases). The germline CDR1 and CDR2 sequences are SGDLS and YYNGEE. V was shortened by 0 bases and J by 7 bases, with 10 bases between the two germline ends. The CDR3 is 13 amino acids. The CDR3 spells CASSVGSGGGYTF. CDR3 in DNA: TGTGCCAGCAGCGTAGGTTCGGGGGGTGGCTACACCTTC. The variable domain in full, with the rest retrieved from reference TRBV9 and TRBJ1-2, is DSGVTQTPKHLITATGQRVTLRCSPRSGDLSVYWYQQSLDQGLQFLIQYYNGEERAKGNILERFSAQQFPDLHSELNLSSLELGDSALYFCASSVGSGGGYTFGSGTRLTVV.

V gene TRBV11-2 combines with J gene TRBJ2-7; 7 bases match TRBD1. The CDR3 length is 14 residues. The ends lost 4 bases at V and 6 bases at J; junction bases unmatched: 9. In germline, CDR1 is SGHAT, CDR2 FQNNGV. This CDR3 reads CASSSLTGRTEQYF. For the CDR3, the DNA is TGTGCCAGCAGCTCGCTGACAGGGAGAACCGAGCAGTACTTC.

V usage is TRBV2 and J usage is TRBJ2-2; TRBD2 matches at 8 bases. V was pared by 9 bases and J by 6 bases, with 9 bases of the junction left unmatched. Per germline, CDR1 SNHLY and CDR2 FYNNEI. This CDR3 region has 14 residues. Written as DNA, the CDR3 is TGTGCCAGTATGCGGGGGGCCACCCCCGGGGAGCTGTTTTTT. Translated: CASMRGATPGELFF.

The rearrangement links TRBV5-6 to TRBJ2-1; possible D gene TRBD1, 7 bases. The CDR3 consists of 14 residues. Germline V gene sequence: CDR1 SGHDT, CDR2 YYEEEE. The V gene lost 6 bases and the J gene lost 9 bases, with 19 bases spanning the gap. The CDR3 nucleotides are TGTGCCAGCATACAGGCAGGGGGAGGTTTTGAGCAGTTCTTC. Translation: CASIQAGGGFEQFF.

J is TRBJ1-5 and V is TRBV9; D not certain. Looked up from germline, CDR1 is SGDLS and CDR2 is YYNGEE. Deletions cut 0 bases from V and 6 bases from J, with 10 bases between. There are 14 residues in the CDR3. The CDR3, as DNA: TGTGCCAGCAGCGTAGCCGGGTCGGGTCAGCCCCAGCATTTT. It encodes CASSVAGSGQPQHF.

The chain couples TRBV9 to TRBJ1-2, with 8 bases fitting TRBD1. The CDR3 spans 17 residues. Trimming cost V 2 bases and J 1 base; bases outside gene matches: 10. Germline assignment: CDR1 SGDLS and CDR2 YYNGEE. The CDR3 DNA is TGTGCCAGCAGCGTGGGGGCAGGGGGCTTCTTTAACTATGGCTACACCTTC. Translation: CASSVGAGGFFNYGYTF.

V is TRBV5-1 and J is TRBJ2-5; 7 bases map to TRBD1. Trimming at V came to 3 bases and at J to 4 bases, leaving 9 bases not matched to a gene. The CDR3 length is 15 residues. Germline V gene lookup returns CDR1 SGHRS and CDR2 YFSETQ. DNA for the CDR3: TGCGCCAGCAGCTCTCAACGGGACAGATCAGAGACCCAGTACTTC. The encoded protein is CASSSQRDRSETQYF. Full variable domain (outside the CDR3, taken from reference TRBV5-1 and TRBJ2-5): KAGVTQTPRYLIKTRGQQVTLSCSPISGHRSVSWYQQTPGQGLQFLFEYFSETQRNKGNFPGRFSGRQFSNSRSEMNVSTLELGDSALYLCASSSQRDRSETQYFGPGTRLLVL.

The CDR3 sequence is CASREGTVDIYNSPLHF. The CDR3 DNA follows: TGTGCCAGCAGGGAAGGGACAGTGGATATATATAATTCACCCCTCCACTTT. This sequence joins TRBV5-6 and TRBJ1-6; 7 nucleotides line up with TRBD1. V gave up 5 bases and J gave up 4 bases; unmatched junction bases: 12. Germline-derived CDR1 and CDR2 are SGHDT and YYEEEE. This CDR3 region has 17 residues.

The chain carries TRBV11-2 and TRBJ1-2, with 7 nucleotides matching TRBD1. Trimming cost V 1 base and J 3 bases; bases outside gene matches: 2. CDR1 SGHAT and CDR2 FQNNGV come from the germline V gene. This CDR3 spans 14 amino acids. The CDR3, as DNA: TGTGCCAGCAGCTTAGGGGACAGTCACTATGGCTACACCTTC. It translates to CASSLGDSHYGYTF.

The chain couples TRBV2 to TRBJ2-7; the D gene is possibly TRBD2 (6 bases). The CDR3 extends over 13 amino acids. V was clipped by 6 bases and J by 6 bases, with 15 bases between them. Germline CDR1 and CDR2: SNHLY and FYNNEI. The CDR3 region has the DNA TGTGCCAGCAGGGAGGGACTGCCATTCGAGCAGTACTTC. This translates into CASREGLPFEQYF.

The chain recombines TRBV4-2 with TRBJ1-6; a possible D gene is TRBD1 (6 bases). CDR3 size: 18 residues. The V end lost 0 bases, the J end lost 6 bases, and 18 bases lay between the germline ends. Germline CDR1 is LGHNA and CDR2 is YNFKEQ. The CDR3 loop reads CASSQEWDTGGGNSPLHF. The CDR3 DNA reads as TGTGCCAGCAGCCAAGAGTGGGACACGGGGGGAGGTAATTCACCCCTCCACTTT.

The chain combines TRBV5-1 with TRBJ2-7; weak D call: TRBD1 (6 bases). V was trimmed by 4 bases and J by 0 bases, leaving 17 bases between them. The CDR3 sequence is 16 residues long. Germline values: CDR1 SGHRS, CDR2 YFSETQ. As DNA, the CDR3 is TGCGCCAGCAGCCCGTGGGGGCTAGGGGCCTCCTACGAGCAGTACTTC. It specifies CASSPWGLGASYEQYF.

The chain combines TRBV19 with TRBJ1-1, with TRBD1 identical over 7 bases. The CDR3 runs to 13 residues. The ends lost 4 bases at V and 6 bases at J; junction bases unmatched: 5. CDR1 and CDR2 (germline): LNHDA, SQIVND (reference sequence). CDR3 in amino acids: CASSRQGKAEAFF. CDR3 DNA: TGTGCCAGTAGTAGACAGGGAAAGGCTGAAGCTTTCTTT.

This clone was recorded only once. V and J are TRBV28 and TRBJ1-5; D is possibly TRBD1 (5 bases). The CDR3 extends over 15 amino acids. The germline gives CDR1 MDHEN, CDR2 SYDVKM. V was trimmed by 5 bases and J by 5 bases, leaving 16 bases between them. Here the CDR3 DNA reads TGTGCCAGCAGTCTTAGCGGGGCCCAACATCAGCCCCAGCATTTT. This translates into CASSLSGAQHQPQHF.

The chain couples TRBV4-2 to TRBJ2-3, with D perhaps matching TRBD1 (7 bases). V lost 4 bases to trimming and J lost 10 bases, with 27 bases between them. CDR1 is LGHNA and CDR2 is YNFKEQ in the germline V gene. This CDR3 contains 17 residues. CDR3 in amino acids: CASSRGSQGGPQKSQYF. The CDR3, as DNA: TGTGCCAGCAGCCGGGGGTCGCAGGGGGGCCCCCAGAAGTCGCAGTATTTT.

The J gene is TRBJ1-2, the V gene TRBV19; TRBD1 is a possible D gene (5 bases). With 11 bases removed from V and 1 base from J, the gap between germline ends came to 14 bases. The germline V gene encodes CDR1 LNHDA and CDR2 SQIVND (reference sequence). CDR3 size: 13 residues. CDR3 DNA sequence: TGTGCCGGGCACCAAAGGGGTAACTATGGCTACACCTTC. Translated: CAGHQRGNYGYTF.

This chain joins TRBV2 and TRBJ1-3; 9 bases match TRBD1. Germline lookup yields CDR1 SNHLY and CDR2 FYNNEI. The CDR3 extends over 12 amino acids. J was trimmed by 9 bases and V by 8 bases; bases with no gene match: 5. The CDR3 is CASRDRVVTIYF. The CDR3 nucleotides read TGTGCCAGCCGGGACAGGGTAGTCACCATATATTTT. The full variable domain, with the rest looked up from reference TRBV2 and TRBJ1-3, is EPEVTQTPSHQVTQMGQEVILRCVPISNHLYFYWYRQILGQKVEFLVSFYNNEISEKSEIFDDQFSVERPDGSNFTLKIRSTKLEDSAMYFCASRDRVVTIYFGEGSWLTVV.

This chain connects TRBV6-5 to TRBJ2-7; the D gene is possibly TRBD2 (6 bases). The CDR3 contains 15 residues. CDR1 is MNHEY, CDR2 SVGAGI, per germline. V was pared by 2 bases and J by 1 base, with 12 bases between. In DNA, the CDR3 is TGTGCCAGCAGTTACCCCGGGAGCAAATCCTACGAGCAGTACTTC. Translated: CASSYPGSKSYEQYF.